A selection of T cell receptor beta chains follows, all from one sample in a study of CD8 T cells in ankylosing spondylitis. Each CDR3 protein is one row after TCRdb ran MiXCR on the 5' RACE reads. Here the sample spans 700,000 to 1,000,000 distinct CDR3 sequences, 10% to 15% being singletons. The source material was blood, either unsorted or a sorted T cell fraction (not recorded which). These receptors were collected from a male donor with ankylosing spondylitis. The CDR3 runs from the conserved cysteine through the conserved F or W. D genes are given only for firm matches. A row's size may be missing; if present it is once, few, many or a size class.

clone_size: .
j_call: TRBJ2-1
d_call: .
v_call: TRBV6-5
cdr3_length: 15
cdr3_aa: CASSYSIATDNEQFF
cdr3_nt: TGTGCCAGCAGTTACTCGATTGCTACAGACAATGAGCAGTTCTTC

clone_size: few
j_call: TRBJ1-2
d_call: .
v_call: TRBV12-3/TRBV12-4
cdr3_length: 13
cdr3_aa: CASGDTNSYGYTF
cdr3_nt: TGTGCCAGCGGGGACACAAACTCCTATGGCTACACCTTC

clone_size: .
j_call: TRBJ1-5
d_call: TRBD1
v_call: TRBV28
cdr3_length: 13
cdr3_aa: CAGGDRGFQPQHF
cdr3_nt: TGTGCCGGTGGGGACAGGGGGTTTCAGCCCCAGCATTTT

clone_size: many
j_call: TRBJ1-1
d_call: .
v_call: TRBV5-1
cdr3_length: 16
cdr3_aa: CASSLSLGLGNTEAFF
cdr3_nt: TGCGCCAGCAGCTTGTCGTTGGGACTGGGGAACACTGAAGCTTTCTTT

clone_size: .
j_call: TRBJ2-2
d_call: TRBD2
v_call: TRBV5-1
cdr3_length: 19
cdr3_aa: CASSLGLAGGPGPTGELFF
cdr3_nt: TGCGCCAGCAGCTTGGGACTAGCGGGAGGGCCGGGGCCCACCGGGGAGCTGTTTTTT

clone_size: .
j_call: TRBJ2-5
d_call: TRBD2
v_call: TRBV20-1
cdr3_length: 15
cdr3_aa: CSAHFLAGAGETQYF
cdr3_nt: TGCAGTGCTCATTTCCTAGCGGGAGCGGGAGAGACCCAGTACTTC

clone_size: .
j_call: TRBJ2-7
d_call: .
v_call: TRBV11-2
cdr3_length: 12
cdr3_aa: CATQLSGYEQYF
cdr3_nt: TGTGCCACCCAGCTTTCGGGCTACGAGCAGTACTTC

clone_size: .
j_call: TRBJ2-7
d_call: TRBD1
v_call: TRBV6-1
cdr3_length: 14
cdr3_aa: CASSRQGLVYEQYF
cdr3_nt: TGTGCCAGCAGTCGACAGGGGCTAGTCTACGAGCAGTACTTC

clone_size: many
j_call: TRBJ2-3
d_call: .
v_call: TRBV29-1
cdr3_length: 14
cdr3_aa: CSLRTAASTDTQYF
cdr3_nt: TGCAGCCTCCGAACGGCGGCGAGCACAGATACGCAGTATTTT

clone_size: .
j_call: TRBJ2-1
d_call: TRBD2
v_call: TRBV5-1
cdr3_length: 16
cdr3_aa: CASSLSLTSGTVEQFF
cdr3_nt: TGCGCCAGCAGCTTGTCGTTAACTAGCGGGACGGTTGAGCAGTTCTTC

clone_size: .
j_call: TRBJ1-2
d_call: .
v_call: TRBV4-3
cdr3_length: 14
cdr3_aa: CASSQDGRGEGYTF
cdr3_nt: TGCGCCAGCAGCCAAGACGGGCGGGGGGAAGGCTACACCTTC

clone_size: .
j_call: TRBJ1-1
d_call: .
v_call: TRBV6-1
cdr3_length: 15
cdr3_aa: CASSEGAMVNTEAFF
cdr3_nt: TGTGCCAGCAGTGAGGGGGCAATGGTGAACACTGAAGCTTTCTTT

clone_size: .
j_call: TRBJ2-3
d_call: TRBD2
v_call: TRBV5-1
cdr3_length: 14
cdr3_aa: CASSPRTRLDTQYF
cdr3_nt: TGCGCCAGCAGCCCCCGGACTAGGTTAGATACGCAGTATTTT

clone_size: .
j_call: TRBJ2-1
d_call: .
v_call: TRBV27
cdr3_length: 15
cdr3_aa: CASSLGLPNNNEQFF
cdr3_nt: TGTGCCAGCAGTTTGGGACTGCCTAATAACAATGAGCAGTTCTTC

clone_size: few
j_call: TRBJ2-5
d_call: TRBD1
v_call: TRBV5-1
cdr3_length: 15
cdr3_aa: CASSSDGQGEETQYF
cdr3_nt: TGCGCCAGCAGCTCTGACGGACAGGGAGAAGAGACCCAGTACTTC

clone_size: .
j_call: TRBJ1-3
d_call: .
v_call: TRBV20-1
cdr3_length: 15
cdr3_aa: CSAIGTPQGQNTIYF
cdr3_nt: TGCAGTGCTATTGGGACACCCCAGGGACAAAACACCATATATTTT

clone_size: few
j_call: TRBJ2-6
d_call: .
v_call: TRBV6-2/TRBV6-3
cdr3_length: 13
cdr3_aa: CAGRISGANVLTF
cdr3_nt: TGTGCCGGCCGGATCTCTGGGGCCAACGTCCTGACTTTC

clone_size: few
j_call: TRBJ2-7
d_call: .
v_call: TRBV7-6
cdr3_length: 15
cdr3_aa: CASSAQGGAFYEQYF
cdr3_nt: TGTGCCAGCAGCGCACAAGGGGGGGCTTTTTACGAGCAGTACTTC

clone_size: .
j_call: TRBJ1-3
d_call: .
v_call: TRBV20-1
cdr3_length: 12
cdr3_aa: CSAREAGNTIYF
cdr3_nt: TGCAGTGCTAGAGAGGCTGGAAACACCATATATTTT

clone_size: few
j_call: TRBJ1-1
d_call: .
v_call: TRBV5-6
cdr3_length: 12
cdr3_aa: CASIYWGTEAFF
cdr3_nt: TGTGCCAGCATCTATTGGGGCACTGAAGCTTTCTTT

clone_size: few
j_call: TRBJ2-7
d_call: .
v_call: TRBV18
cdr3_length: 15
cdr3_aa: CASSPRQGRSYEQYF
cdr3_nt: TGTGCCAGCTCACCACGTCAGGGCCGCTCCTACGAGCAGTACTTC

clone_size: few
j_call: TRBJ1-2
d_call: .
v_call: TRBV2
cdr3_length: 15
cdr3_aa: CASRVQGRVSYGYTF
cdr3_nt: TGTGCCAGCAGGGTCCAGGGAAGAGTAAGCTATGGCTACACCTTC

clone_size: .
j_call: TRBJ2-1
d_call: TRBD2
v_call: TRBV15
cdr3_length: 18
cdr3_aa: CATSRSWTSGLSYNEQFF
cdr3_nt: TGTGCCACCAGCAGATCCTGGACTAGCGGCCTTTCCTACAATGAGCAGTTCTTC

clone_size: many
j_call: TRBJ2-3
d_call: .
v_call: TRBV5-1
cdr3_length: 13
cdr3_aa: CASSFGRENTQYF
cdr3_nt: TGCGCCAGCAGCTTCGGGAGAGAAAATACGCAGTATTTT

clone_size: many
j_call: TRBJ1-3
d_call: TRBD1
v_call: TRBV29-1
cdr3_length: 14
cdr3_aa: CSVQQGYSGNTIYF
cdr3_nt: TGCAGCGTCCAACAGGGGTACTCTGGAAACACCATATATTTT

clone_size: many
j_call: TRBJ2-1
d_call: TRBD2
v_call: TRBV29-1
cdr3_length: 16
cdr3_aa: CSVEDWTSGRNNEQFF
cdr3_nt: TGCAGCGTTGAAGATTGGACTAGCGGGAGAAACAATGAGCAGTTCTTC

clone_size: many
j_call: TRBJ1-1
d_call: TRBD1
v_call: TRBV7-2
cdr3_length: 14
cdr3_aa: CASSFDRGDTEAFF
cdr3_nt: TGTGCCAGCAGCTTCGACAGGGGGGACACTGAAGCTTTCTTT

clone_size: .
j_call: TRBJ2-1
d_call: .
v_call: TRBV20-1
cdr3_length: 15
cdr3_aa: CSSREGTAGNNEQFF
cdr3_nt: TGCAGTTCTAGAGAAGGGACTGCTGGGAACAATGAGCAGTTCTTC

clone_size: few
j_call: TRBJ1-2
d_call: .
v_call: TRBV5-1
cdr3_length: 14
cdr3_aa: CASSFGQYFYGYTF
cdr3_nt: TGCGCCAGCAGCTTCGGACAGTACTTCTATGGCTACACCTTC

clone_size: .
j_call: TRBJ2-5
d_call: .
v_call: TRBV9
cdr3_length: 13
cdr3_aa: CASSVAAQETQYF
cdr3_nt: TGTGCCAGCAGCGTGGCAGCCCAAGAGACCCAGTACTTC

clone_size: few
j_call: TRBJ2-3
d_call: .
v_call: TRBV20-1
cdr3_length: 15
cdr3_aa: CSARDWLGNTDTQYF
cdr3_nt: TGCAGTGCTAGAGATTGGCTGGGAAACACAGATACGCAGTATTTT

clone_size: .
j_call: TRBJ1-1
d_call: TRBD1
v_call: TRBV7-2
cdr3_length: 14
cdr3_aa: CASSSRRGSAEAFF
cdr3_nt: TGTGCCAGCAGCTCACGCAGGGGGAGCGCTGAAGCTTTCTTT

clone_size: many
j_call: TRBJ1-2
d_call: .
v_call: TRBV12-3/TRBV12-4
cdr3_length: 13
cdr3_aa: CASSLVENYGYTF
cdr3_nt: TGTGCCAGCAGTTTAGTTGAAAACTATGGCTACACCTTC

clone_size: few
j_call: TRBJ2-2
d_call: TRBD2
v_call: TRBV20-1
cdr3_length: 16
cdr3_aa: CSASGLAGGFTGELFF
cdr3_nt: TGCAGTGCTAGCGGCCTAGCGGGAGGATTCACCGGGGAGCTGTTTTTT

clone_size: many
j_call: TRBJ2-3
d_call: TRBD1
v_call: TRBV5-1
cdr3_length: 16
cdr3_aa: CASSLGDRSTLNTQYF
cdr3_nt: TGCGCCAGCAGCTTGGGGGACAGGTCCACTTTGAATACGCAGTATTTT

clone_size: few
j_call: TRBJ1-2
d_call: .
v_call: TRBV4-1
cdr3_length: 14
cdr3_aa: CASSQETRAYGYTF
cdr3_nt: TGCGCCAGCAGCCAAGAGACGCGGGCCTATGGCTACACCTTC

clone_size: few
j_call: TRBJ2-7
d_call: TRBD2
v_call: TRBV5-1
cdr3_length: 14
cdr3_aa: CASTVSGTSYEQYF
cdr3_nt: TGCGCCAGCACGGTAAGCGGGACCTCCTACGAGCAGTACTTC

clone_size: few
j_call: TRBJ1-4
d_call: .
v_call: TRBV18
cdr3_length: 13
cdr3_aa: CASSRGTGEKLFF
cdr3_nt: TGTGCCAGCTCCCGCGGGACTGGCGAAAAACTGTTTTTT

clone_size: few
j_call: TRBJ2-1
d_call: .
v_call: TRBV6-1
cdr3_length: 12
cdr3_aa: CACRTEYNEQFF
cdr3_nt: TGTGCCTGCCGGACAGAGTACAATGAGCAGTTCTTC

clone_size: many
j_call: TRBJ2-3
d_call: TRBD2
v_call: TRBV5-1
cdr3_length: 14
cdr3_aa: CASSLGLAEDTQYF
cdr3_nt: TGTGCCAGCAGTTTAGGACTAGCCGAAGATACGCAGTATTTT

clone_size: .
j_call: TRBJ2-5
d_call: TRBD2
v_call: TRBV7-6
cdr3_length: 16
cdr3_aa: CASSPGLAGGQETQYF
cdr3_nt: TGTGCCAGCAGCCCAGGACTAGCGGGGGGACAAGAGACCCAGTACTTC

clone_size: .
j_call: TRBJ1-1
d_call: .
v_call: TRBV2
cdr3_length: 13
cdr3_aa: CASRIMVNTEAFF
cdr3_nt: TGTGCCAGCAGAATTATGGTAAACACTGAAGCTTTCTTT

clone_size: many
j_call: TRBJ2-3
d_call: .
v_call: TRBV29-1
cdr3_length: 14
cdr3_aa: CSVESATRADTQYF
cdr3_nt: TGCAGCGTTGAATCGGCTACAAGGGCCGATACGCAGTATTTT

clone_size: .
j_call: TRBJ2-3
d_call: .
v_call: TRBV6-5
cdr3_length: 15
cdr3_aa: CASSLWGIGTDTQYF
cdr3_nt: TGTGCCAGCAGTTTGTGGGGGATCGGCACAGATACGCAGTATTTT

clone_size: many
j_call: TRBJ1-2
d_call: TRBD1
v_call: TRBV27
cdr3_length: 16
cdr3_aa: CASRRQGAQDNYGYTF
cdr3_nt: TGTGCCAGCAGGCGACAGGGGGCGCAGGATAACTATGGCTACACCTTC

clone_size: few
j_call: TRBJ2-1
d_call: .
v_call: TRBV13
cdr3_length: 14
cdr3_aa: CASSPRQWANEQFF
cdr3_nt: TGTGCCAGCAGCCCCAGACAGTGGGCCAATGAGCAGTTCTTC

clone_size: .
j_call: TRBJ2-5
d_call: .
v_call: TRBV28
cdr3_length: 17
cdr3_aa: CASSPRWTANPQETQYF
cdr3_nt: TGTGCCAGCAGTCCGCGTTGGACAGCTAATCCCCAAGAGACCCAGTACTTC

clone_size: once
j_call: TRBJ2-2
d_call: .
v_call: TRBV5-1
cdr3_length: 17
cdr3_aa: CASSPFLGVTNTGELFF
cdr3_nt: TGCGCCAGCAGCCCTTTTTTGGGGGTTACGAACACCGGGGAGCTGTTTTTT

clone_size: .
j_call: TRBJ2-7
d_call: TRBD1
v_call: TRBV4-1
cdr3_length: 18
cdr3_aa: CASSQFLLGAQGAYEQYF
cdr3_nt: TGCGCCAGCAGCCAATTCCTCCTGGGCGCACAGGGGGCCTACGAGCAGTACTTC

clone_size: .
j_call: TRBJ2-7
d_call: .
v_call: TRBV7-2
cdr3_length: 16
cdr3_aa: CASSLLSGTLTYEQYF
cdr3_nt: TGTGCCAGCAGCCTTCTTAGTGGGACTCTGACCTACGAGCAGTACTTC

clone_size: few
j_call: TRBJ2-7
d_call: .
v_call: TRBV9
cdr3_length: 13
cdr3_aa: CASSVAPDYEQYF
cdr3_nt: TGTGCCAGCAGCGTAGCTCCAGACTACGAGCAGTACTTC

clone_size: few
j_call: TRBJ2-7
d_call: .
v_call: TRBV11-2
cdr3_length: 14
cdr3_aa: CASSLARSPYEQYF
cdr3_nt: TGTGCCAGCAGCTTAGCTCGCAGTCCCTACGAGCAGTACTTC

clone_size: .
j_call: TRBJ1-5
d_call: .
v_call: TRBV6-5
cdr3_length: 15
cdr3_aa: CASSYRGASNQPQHF
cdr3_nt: TGTGCCAGCAGTTACCGGGGGGCTAGCAATCAGCCCCAGCATTTT

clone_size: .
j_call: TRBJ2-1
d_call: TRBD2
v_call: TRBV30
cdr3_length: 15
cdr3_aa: CAWSAGLAGGVEQFF
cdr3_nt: TGTGCCTGGAGCGCAGGTCTAGCGGGGGGGGTTGAGCAGTTCTTC

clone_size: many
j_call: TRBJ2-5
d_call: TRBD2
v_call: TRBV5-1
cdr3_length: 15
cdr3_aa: CASSLGTSGVETQYF
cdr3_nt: TGCGCCAGCAGCCTCGGGACTAGCGGGGTGGAGACCCAGTACTTC

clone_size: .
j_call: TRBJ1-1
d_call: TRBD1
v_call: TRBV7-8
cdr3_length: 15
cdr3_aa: CASSLRTGLSTEAFF
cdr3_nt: TGTGCCAGCAGCTTAAGGACAGGGTTGAGCACTGAAGCTTTCTTT